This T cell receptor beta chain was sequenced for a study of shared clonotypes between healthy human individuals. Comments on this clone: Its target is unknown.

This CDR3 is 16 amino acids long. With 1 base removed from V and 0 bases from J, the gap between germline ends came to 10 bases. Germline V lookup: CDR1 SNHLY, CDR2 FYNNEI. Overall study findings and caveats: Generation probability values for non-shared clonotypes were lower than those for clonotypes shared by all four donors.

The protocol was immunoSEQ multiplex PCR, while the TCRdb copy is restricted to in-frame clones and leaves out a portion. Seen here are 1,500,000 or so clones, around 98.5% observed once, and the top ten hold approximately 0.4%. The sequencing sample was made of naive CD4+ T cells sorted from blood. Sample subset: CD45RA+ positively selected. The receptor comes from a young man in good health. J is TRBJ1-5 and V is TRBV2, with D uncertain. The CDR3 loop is CASSEVATDSNQPQHF. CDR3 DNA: TGTGCCAGCAGTGAAGTCGCGACGGATAGCAATCAGCCCCAGCATTTT.